This T cell receptor (beta chain) was documented in a study of human T cells and chemical hapten exposure. In the study overall: TCR yields differed between samples (mainly from small differences in pooled library volume).

From germline, CDR1 is MNHNS and CDR2 SASEGT. Trimming cost V 1 base and J 2 bases, with 10 bases left between them. The CDR3 runs to 15 residues. Library construction involved attaching unique molecular identifiers to individual cDNA molecules, which allowed quantitative, reproducible TCR counting. As processed by the authors: From approximately 25,000 to 650,000 TCRs were found per sample, with a median of approximately 96,000. TCRdb fed the 5' RACE reads into MiXCR, producing one record per CDR3 protein. Here the V and J calls rest on TCRdb's processing, not on the authors' analysis. The data show around 140,000 distinct CDR3 sequences, roughly 4% seen once. The study, taken as a whole, reports: TCRs at high frequency, those above 1 in 1000, did not change with DPC sensitization.

With respect to this clonotype: The antigen remains undetermined. A much more abundant neighbour one base away suggests this may be a read error.

Extraction yielded total RNA from whole blood (unfractionated). This TCR derives from a female donor in good health. V is TRBV6-1 and J is TRBJ2-3; TRBD2 is a possible D gene (5 bases). The CDR3 bases are TGTGCCAGCAGTGAAGGGGAGTGCTCCACAGATACGCAGTATTTT. It is translated as CASSEGECSTDTQYF.